This TCR beta chain was sequenced for a study of T cells after yellow fever vaccination. Only a few counts were recorded for this clonotype. Each CDR3 protein gets one entry after TCRdb re-called the 5' RACE reads with MiXCR. There are a few hundred thousand distinct CDR3 sequences in the sample; approximately 4% occur only once, and about 22% lies in the top ten. Sequenced material: PBMCs, taken 5 days after the yellow fever booster vaccination. This receptor was obtained from a man younger than 35 who received the YFV17D yellow fever vaccine.

The CDR3 sequence is CASSPVRSASIFTEAFF. The CDR3 nucleotides read TGCGCCAGCAGCCCGGTGAGAAGCGCCAGTATCTTCACTGAAGCTTTCTTT. This chain links TRBV5-1 with TRBJ1-1, with D uncertain. The CDR3 spans 17 residues. Germline lookup yields CDR1 SGHRS and CDR2 YFSETQ. V dropped 4 bases and J dropped 4 bases, with 23 bases sitting between them.